A selection of T cell receptor beta chains follows, all from one sample in a study of shared clonotypes between healthy human individuals. Produced via immunoSEQ multiplex PCR; TCRdb's table is partial and in-frame only. The sample carries millions of clones, approximately 95% recorded once. Sequenced material: naive CD4+ T cells from PBMCs. Receptors were obtained from a man in his late teens or twenties in good health. Some clones in this sample may be carry-over from other donors' samples. The CDR3 runs from the conserved cysteine through the conserved F or W. Fields, in order: CDR3 DNA, CDR3 protein, D gene, J gene, V gene. D genes are given only for firm matches.

TGCAGTTCAACCTACAGGGAGGATGGCTACACCTTC CSSTYREDGYTF - TRBJ1-2 TRBV29-1
TGTGCCATCGCGCCCCGGAACACCGGGGAGCTGTTTTTT CAIAPRNTGELFF - TRBJ2-2 TRBV10-3
TGTGCCAGCAGTACATCGGAGAGACCGAAGGGGGAGACCCAGTACTTC CASSTSERPKGETQYF - TRBJ2-5 TRBV28
TGTGCCAGGGGACAGGGTAGCGGGGAGCTGTTTTTT CARGQGSGELFF TRBD1 TRBJ2-2 TRBV25-1
TGTGCCAGCTCAACTGACCGTGATCAGCCCCAGCATTTT CASSTDRDQPQHF - TRBJ1-5 TRBV18
TGCGCCAGCAGCTCGAAGGGGGCGAGCTCCTATAATTCACCCCTCCACTTT CASSSKGASSYNSPLHF TRBD1 TRBJ1-6 TRBV5-1
TGCGCCAGCAGCCAAGATGACAGAGACCAAGAGACCCAGTACTTC CASSQDDRDQETQYF - TRBJ2-5 TRBV4-1
TGTGCCAGCAGCGCCCAGGCGGCTAGCGGGACGACAGATACGCAGTATTTT CASSAQAASGTTDTQYF TRBD2 TRBJ2-3 TRBV7-2
TGTGCCAGCAGCGGGGAAGGGTACAATGAGCAGTTCTTC CASSGEGYNEQFF - TRBJ2-1 TRBV9
TGTGCCAGCTCCCGGGACAGGGTGAGCGGAAACACCATATATTTT CASSRDRVSGNTIYF TRBD1 TRBJ1-3 TRBV18
TGCACCAGCAGCCAAGAGATTTGGGTTAGCAATCAGCCCCAGCATTTT CTSSQEIWVSNQPQHF - TRBJ1-5 TRBV1
TGTGCCAGCAGTGAAACAGGAGGAGAGACCCAGTACTTC CASSETGGETQYF - TRBJ2-5 TRBV6-1
TGTGCCAGCAGTTACTCAGGGAGCTCTGGAAACACCATATATTTT CASSYSGSSGNTIYF - TRBJ1-3 TRBV6-6
TGTGCCAGTAGGGACTTGACAGATACGCAGTATTTT CASRDLTDTQYF - TRBJ2-3 TRBV19
TGTGCCAGCAGCCCCGGGACAGTGGACGAGCAGTACTTC CASSPGTVDEQYF TRBD1 TRBJ2-7 TRBV5-4
TGTGCCAGCAGTTCTTTGGGACTAGCGACCGGGGAGCTGTTTTTT CASSSLGLATGELFF TRBD2 TRBJ2-2 TRBV5-5
TGTGCCAGCAGAGACCTGGGGGTCCCCCCACATGAGCAGTTCTTC CASRDLGVPPHEQFF - TRBJ2-1 TRBV6-5
TGTGCCAGCACCGCCCCCCGACCTGGAAACACCATATATTTT CASTAPRPGNTIYF - TRBJ1-3 TRBV11-2
TGTGCCAGCAGCGGTCAGATGGTCAAGGGTATCCGAGAGACCCAGTACTTC CASSGQMVKGIRETQYF - TRBJ2-5 TRBV9
TGCGCCAGCAGAGACGAACTAGCGGGAGTGGGGGAGCAGTACTTC CASRDELAGVGEQYF TRBD2 TRBJ2-7 TRBV5-1
TGTGCCAGCAGCTTAGGGGCCAGCAATCAGCCCCAGCATTTT CASSLGASNQPQHF - TRBJ1-5 TRBV7-6
TGTGCCAGCAGTGCGCGAGCAGGCCAAGAGACCCAGTACTTC CASSARAGQETQYF - TRBJ2-5 TRBV25-1
TGTGCCATCAGTGGAACAGGGGCGGGTCAGCCCCAGCATTTT CAISGTGAGQPQHF TRBD1 TRBJ1-5 TRBV10-3
TGCGCCAGCAGCCCTGCGAGAAGAAATCTACAAGCTTTCTTT CASSPARRNLQAFF - TRBJ1-1 TRBV5-1
TGCGCCAGCAGCTTGGATCGGGGTGGTTACAATGAGCAGTTCTTC CASSLDRGGYNEQFF - TRBJ2-1 TRBV5-1
TGTGCCAGTAGTATAGATCGGGACAGTGGTCTGTACGAGCAGTACTTC CASSIDRDSGLYEQYF TRBD1 TRBJ2-7 TRBV19
TGTGCCAGCTCACCAAGGTCCCAGTTGTACACTGAAGCTTTCTTT CASSPRSQLYTEAFF - TRBJ1-1 TRBV18